This T cell receptor (beta chain) derives from a study of beta chain features in type 1 diabetes. The V gene's germline CDR1 is MDHEN and CDR2 SYDVKM. The CDR3 runs to 11 residues. V dropped 6 bases and J dropped 9 bases, with 12 bases sitting between them. Findings and limits, study-wide: Healthy donors had naive, central memory and Treg TCRB repertoires that appeared less similar than those seen among patients. Shorter TCRB CDR3s, moderately but significantly so, marked every one of the four CD4+ subsets in Type 1 diabetes patients.

TCRB transcripts that were expressed got sequenced, as all of the isolated RNA had been reverse transcribed. Libraries were prepared by immunoSEQ multiplex PCR; TCRdb keeps only in-frame clonotypes and omits some of them. The sample holds 300,000 to 350,000 clones, 8% seen once. This clone was detected only a few times. What it binds is not known. Sequencing input: central memory CD4+ T cells from blood. The TCR was taken from a young woman in good health. This chain connects TRBV28 to TRBJ2-7; tentatively, D is TRBD1 (6 bases). CDR3 in DNA: TGTGCCAGCAGCCAGGGGCTCGTGCAGTACTTC. Its translation: CASSQGLVQYF.